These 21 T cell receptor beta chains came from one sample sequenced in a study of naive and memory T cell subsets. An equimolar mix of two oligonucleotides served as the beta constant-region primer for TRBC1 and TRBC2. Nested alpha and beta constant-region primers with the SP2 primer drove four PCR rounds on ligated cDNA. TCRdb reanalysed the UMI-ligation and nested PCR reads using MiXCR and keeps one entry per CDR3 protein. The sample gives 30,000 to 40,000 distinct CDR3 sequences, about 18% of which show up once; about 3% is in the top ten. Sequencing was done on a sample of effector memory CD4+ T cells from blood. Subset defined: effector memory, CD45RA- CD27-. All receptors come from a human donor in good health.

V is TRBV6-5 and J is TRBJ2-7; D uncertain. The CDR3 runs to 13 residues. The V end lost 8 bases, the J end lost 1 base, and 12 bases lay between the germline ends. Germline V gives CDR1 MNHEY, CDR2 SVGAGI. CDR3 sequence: CASLGPMSYEQYF. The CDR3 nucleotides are TGTGCCAGCTTAGGACCGATGTCCTACGAGCAGTACTTC.

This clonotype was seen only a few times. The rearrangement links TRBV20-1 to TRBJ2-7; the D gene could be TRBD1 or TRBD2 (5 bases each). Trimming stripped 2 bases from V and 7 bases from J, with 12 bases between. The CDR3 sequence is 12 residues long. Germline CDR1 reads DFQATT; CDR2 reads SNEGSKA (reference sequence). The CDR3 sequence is CSARLGVWEQYF. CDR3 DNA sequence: TGCAGTGCTAGATTGGGGGTCTGGGAGCAGTACTTC.

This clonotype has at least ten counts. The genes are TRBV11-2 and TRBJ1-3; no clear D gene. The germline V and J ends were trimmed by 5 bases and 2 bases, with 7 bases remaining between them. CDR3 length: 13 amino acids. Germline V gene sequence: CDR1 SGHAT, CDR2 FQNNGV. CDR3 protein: CASSPSTGNTIYF. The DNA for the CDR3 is TGTGCCAGCAGCCCAAGTACTGGAAACACCATATATTTT. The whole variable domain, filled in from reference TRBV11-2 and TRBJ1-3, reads EAGVAQSPRYKIIEKRQSVAFWCNPISGHATLYWYQQILGQGPKLLIQFQNNGVVDDSQLPKDRFSAERLKGVDSTLKIQPAKLEDSAVYLCASSPSTGNTIYFGEGSWLTVV.

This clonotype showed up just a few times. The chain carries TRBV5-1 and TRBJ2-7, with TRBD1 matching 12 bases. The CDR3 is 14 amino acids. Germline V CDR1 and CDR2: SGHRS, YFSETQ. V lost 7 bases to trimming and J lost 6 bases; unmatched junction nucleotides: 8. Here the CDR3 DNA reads TGCGCCAGCTCGCCGGGACAGGGGGCGTCCGAGCAGTACTTC. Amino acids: CASSPGQGASEQYF.

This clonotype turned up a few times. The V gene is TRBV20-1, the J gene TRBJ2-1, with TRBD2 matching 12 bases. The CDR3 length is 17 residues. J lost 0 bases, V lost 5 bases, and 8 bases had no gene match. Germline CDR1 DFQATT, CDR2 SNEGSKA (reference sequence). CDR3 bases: TGCAGTGCTCGAGGACTAGCGGGGACTATCTCCTACAATGAGCAGTTCTTC. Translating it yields CSARGLAGTISYNEQFF.

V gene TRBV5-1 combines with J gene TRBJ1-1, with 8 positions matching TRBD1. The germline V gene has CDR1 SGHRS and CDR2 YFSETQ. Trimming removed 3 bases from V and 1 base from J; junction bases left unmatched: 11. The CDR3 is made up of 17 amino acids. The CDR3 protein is CASSYMQGAMRNTEAFF. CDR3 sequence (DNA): TGCGCCAGCAGCTATATGCAGGGGGCGATGAGGAACACTGAAGCTTTCTTT. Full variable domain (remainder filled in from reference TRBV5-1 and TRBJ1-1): KAGVTQTPRYLIKTRGQQVTLSCSPISGHRSVSWYQQTPGQGLQFLFEYFSETQRNKGNFPGRFSGRQFSNSRSEMNVSTLELGDSALYLCASSYMQGAMRNTEAFFGQGTRLTVV.

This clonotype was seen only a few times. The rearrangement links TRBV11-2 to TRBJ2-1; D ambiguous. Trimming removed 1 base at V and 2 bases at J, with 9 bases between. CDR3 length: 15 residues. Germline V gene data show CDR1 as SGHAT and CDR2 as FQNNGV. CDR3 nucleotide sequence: TGTGCCAGCAGCTTAGTAGACGGAACCTACAATGAGCAGTTCTTC. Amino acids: CASSLVDGTYNEQFF.

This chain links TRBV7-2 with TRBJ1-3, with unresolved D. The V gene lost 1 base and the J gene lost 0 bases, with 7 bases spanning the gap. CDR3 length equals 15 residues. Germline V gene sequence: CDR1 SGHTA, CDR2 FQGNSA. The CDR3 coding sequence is TGTGCCAGCAGCTTAGGACCGGTCTCTGGAAACACCATATATTTT. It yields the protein CASSLGPVSGNTIYF.

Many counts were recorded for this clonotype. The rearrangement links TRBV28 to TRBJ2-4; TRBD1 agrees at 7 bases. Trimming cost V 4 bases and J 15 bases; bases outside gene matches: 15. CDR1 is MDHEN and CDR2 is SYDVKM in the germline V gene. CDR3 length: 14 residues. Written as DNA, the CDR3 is TGTGCCAGCAGTTCGGGACAGATAAGTGGAAAGGTGTACTTC. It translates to CASSSGQISGKVYF.

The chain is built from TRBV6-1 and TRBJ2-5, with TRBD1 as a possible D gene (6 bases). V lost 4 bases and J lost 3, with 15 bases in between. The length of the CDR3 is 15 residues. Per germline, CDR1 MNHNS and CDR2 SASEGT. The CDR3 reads CASSVYRDSEETQYF. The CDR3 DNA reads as TGTGCCAGCAGTGTCTACAGGGATTCGGAAGAGACCCAGTACTTC.

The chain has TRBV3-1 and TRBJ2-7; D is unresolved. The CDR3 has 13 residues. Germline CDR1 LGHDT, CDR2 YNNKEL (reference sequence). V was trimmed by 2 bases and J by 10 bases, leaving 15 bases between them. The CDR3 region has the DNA TGTGCCAGCAGCCAAAGGGTCCGGGCCGACCAGTACTTC. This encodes CASSQRVRADQYF.

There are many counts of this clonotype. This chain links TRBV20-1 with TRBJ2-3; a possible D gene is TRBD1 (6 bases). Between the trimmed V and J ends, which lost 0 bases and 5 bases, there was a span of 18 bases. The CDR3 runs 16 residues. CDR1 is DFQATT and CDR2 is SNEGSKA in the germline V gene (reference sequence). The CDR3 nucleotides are TGCAGTGCTAGAGATTGGGGCAGGCCAGGGGTAGATACGCAGTATTTT. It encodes CSARDWGRPGVDTQYF.

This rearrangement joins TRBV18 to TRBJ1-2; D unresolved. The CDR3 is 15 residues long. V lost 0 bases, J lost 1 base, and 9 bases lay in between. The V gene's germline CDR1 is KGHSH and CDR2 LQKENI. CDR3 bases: TGTGCCAGCTCACCACCGGTTAGTCATAACTATGGCTACACCTTC. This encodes CASSPPVSHNYGYTF.

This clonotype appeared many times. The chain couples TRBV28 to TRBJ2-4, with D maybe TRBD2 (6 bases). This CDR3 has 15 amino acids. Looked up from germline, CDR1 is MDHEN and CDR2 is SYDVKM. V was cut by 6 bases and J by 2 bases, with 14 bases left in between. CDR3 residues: CASSPTSLSKNIQYF. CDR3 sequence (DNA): TGTGCCAGCAGCCCGACTAGTTTGTCCAAAAACATTCAGTACTTC. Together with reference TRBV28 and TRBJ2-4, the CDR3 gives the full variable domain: DVKVTQSSRYLVKRTGEKVFLECVQDMDHENMFWYRQDPGLGLRLIYFSYDVKMKEKGDIPEGYSVSREKKERFSLILESASTNQTSMYLCASSPTSLSKNIQYFGAGTRLSVL.

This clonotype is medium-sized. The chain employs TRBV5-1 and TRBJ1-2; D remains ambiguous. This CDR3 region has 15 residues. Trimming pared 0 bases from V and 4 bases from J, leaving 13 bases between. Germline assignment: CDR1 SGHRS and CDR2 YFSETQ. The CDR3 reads CASSLDTGRTYGYTF. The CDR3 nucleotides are TGCGCCAGCAGCTTGGATACGGGCAGGACCTATGGCTACACCTTC.

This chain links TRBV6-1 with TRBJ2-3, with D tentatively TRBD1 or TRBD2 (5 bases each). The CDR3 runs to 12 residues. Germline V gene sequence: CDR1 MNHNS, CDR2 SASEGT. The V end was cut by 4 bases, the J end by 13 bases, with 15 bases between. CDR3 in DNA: TGTGCCAGCAGTGCTCCGGGACGGGAAAAGTATTTT. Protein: CASSAPGREKYF.

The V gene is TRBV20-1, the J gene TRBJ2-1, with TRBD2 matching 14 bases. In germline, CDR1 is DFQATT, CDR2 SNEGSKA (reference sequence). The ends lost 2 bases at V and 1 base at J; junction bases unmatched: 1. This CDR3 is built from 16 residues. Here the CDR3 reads CSARRLAGGSYNEQFF. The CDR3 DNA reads TGCAGTGCTAGAAGACTAGCGGGAGGGTCCTACAATGAGCAGTTCTTC.

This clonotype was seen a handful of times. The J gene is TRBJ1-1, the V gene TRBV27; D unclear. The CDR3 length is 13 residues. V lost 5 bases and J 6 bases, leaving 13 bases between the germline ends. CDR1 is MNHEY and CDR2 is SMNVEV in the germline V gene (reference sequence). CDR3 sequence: CASSPSGIPEAFF. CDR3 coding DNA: TGTGCCAGCAGTCCCTCTGGTATCCCTGAAGCTTTCTTT.

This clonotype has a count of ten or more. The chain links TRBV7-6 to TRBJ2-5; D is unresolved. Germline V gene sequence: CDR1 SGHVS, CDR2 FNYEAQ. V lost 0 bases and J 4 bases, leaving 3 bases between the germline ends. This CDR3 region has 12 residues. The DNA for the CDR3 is TGTGCCAGCAGCTTAGCTTCAGAGACCCAGTACTTC. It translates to CASSLASETQYF.

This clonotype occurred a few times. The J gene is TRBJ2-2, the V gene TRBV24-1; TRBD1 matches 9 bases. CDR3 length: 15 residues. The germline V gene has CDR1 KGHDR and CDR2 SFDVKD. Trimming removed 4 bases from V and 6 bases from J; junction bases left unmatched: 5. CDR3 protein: CATSDLDRGAGELFF. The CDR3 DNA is TGTGCCACCAGTGACTTGGACAGGGGCGCCGGGGAGCTGTTTTTT.

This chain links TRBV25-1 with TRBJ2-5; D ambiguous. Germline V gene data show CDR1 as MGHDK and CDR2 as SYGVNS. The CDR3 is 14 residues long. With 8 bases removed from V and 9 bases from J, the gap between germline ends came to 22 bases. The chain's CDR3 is CASDSGKARGAQYF. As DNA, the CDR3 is TGTGCCAGCGATTCTGGGAAGGCCCGTGGGGCCCAGTACTTC.